One TCR beta chain is described in this entry. At least one PBMC sample before ART and at least two after were required. V lost 1 base, J lost 9 bases, and 10 bases lay in between. CDR1 and CDR2 from the germline V gene are SEHNR and FQNEAQ (reference sequence). This CDR3 is 13 amino acids long. This entry is derived from a study of long-term antiretroviral therapy in people with HIV. Running of the v3.0 immunoSEQ assay took place at survey level. Data came from immunoSEQ multiplex PCR; TCRdb stores just in-frame clones and leaves some out. The sample records over 9,000 clones, approximately 80% being singletons.

The TCR comes from a man aged 30-40 years with HIV. The specimen was unsorted PBMCs, collected 0.4 years before starting antiretroviral therapy. The rearrangement uses TRBV7-9 and TRBJ1-5; D not certain. As DNA, the CDR3 is TGTGCCAGCAGCTTAGTTTCCGGGCTGCCCCAGCATTTT. Translating it yields CASSLVSGLPQHF.